This TCR beta chain was sequenced during a study of shared clonotypes between healthy human individuals. Regarding the study as a whole: Sequencing depth was expected to affect clonotype sharing among donors.

Only in-frame clones appear in the TCRdb table, and some are missing; sequencing was by immunoSEQ multiplex PCR. The sample has millions of clones; roughly 92% are singletons. Worth noting for this clone: Its antigen is unknown.

Per germline, CDR1 SGHRS and CDR2 YFSETQ. Trimming removed 5 bases from V and 0 bases from J; junction bases left unmatched: 5. CDR3 size: 15 residues. CD4+ cells underwent separation, giving CD45RA+ naive and CD45RA-negative memory subsets. Material for sequencing was naive CD4+ T cells sorted from blood. Stated subset: CD45RA+ positively selected. The chain has TRBV5-1 and TRBJ2-1; TRBD2 matches 7 bases. The sequence derives from a man aged 18 to 30 in good health. Written as DNA, the CDR3 is TGCGCCAGCAGGAGAAGCGGGACCTCCTACAATGAGCAGTTCTTC. This sequence encodes CASRRSGTSYNEQFF.